The rows below give T cell receptor beta chains drawn from one sample of a study of blood T cell repertoires in COVID-19. This table comes from immunoSEQ multiplex PCR, and its TCRdb copy is limited to in-frame clones, with some not included. The table lists roughly 14,000 clones, 80% to 85% of them singletons. What was sequenced was peripheral blood. Receptor source: a man older than 75 with active or convalescent COVID-19. CDR3s include the opening cysteine and the closing phenylalanine or tryptophan. D genes are given only for firm matches. Clone size is shown for a subset of rows, as once, few, many or a class of expanded clone.

V: TRBV5-1
size: NA
D: TRBD1
J: TRBJ1-5
DNA: TGCGCCAGCAGCTTGGCAGGGGGCGATCAGCCCCAGCATTTT
CDR3: CASSLAGGDQPQHF

V: TRBV21-1
size: once
D: NA
J: TRBJ2-3
DNA: TGTGCCAGCAGCTACGCTAGCGGGGGATACACAGATACGCAGTATTTT
CDR3: CASSYASGGYTDTQYF

V: TRBV30
size: NA
D: TRBD1
J: TRBJ1-6
DNA: TGTGCCTGGAGTGTCAACAGGGGCTCGGGATCACCCCTCCACTTT
CDR3: CAWSVNRGSGSPLHF

V: TRBV9
size: NA
D: TRBD1
J: TRBJ1-5
DNA: TGTGCCTCTACACAGCTCCAAGTAAGTCCCAGAAACTACAGGGGGCTTCAGCCCCAGCATTTT
CDR3: CASTQLQVSPRNYRGLQPQHF

V: TRBV6-2/TRBV6-3
size: NA
D: NA
J: TRBJ2-3
DNA: TGTGCCAGCAGCCCCGGGACACGGGTCAGGAATACGCAGTATTTT
CDR3: CASSPGTRVRNTQYF

V: TRBV4-1
size: NA
D: TRBD1
J: TRBJ1-4
DNA: TGCGCCAGCAGCCAACAGAGACAGGGCCTTAATGAAAAACTGTTTTTT
CDR3: CASSQQRQGLNEKLFF

V: TRBV7-8
size: few
D: TRBD1
J: TRBJ2-2
DNA: TGTGCCAGCAGCTTATTCGTGGGACAGGGCGGCACCGGGGAGCTGTTTTTT
CDR3: CASSLFVGQGGTGELFF

V: TRBV19
size: hyperexpanded
D: TRBD1
J: TRBJ2-6
DNA: TGTGCCAGTAGTCCGGGACAGGGAACGCCTGGGGCCAACGTCCTGACTTTC
CDR3: CASSPGQGTPGANVLTF

V: TRBV19
size: NA
D: TRBD1
J: TRBJ1-3
DNA: TGTGCCAGTAGTATTTCAGGGGGGAACGGAAACACCATATATTTT
CDR3: CASSISGGNGNTIYF

V: TRBV29-1
size: NA
D: NA
J: TRBJ2-5
DNA: TGCAGCGCAGCTTTAGAGACCCAGTACTTC
CDR3: CSAALETQYF

V: TRBV16
size: NA
D: TRBD1
J: TRBJ1-2
DNA: TGTGCCAGCAGCCCAATGCCAGGGGGCCGGGGCTACACCTTC
CDR3: CASSPMPGGRGYTF

V: TRBV3-1/TRBV3-2
size: once
D: NA
J: TRBJ1-5
DNA: TGTGCCAGCAGCCAAGCCGGCAGGGGTAATAATCAGCCCCAGCATTTT
CDR3: CASSQAGRGNNQPQHF

V: TRBV4-1
size: NA
D: NA
J: TRBJ1-1
DNA: TGCGCCAGCAGCCAAGAAAATGGGGGGACTGAAGCTTTCTTT
CDR3: CASSQENGGTEAFF

V: TRBV6-6
size: few
D: TRBD1
J: TRBJ2-7
DNA: TGTGCCAGCAGTCCGGGACAGTCCTACGAGCAGTACTTC
CDR3: CASSPGQSYEQYF

V: TRBV5-1
size: NA
D: TRBD2
J: TRBJ2-5
DNA: TGCGCCAGCAGCTTGGAGCGCAGCGGGGTGAGACAAGAGACCCAGTACTTC
CDR3: CASSLERSGVRQETQYF

V: TRBV30
size: once
D: TRBD2
J: TRBJ2-3
DNA: TGTGCCTGGAGCCCGGGACTAGCGGGGGGGCCTGCAGATACGCAGTATTTT
CDR3: CAWSPGLAGGPADTQYF

V: TRBV6-5
size: NA
D: NA
J: TRBJ1-5
DNA: TGTGCCACCAGTACCGGGACGGTTAGCGGGCCCCAGCATTTT
CDR3: CATSTGTVSGPQHF

V: TRBV7-9
size: NA
D: NA
J: TRBJ1-2
DNA: TGTGCCAGCAGCTTAGCTGATAGCTATGGCTACACCTTC
CDR3: CASSLADSYGYTF

V: TRBV9
size: medium-sized
D: NA
J: TRBJ2-1
DNA: TGTGCCAGCAGCCTTTCAGGGCAAGGTGAGCAGTTCTTC
CDR3: CASSLSGQGEQFF

V: TRBV6-5
size: NA
D: TRBD2
J: TRBJ2-1
DNA: TGTGCCAGCAGTTACGACGGGGGGGCCTACAATGAGCGGTTCTTC
CDR3: CASSYDGGAYNERFF

V: TRBV11-3
size: NA
D: NA
J: TRBJ2-3
DNA: TGTGCCAGCAGCTCCGGGGGACAGCCCACAGATACGCAGTATTTT
CDR3: CASSSGGQPTDTQYF

V: TRBV7-2
size: NA
D: TRBD1
J: TRBJ2-5
DNA: TGTGCCAGCAGCTCCCGGACAGGCAAAGAGACCCAGTACTTC
CDR3: CASSSRTGKETQYF

V: TRBV9
size: NA
D: NA
J: TRBJ1-6
DNA: TGTGCCAGCAGCGTAACAGGGATTTCGGATAATTCACCCCTCCACTTT
CDR3: CASSVTGISDNSPLHF

V: TRBV6-4
size: NA
D: NA
J: TRBJ2-3
DNA: TGTGCCAGCAGTGACAGAGTCACAGATACGCAGTATTTT
CDR3: CASSDRVTDTQYF

V: TRBV7-9
size: NA
D: NA
J: TRBJ1-1
DNA: TGTGCCAGCAGCTTGGACATGAACACTGAAGCTTTCTTT
CDR3: CASSLDMNTEAFF

V: TRBV4-1
size: few
D: NA
J: TRBJ2-3
DNA: TGCGCCAGCAGCCAAGGTCGGTGGGGGGTCAACACAGATACGCAGTATTTT
CDR3: CASSQGRWGVNTDTQYF

V: TRBV9
size: NA
D: NA
J: TRBJ1-2
DNA: TGTGCCAGCAGCGAAGACGAGGGAAACTTTTATGGCTACACCTTC
CDR3: CASSEDEGNFYGYTF

V: TRBV5-1
size: NA
D: NA
J: TRBJ2-7
DNA: TGCGCCAGCAGCCAAGGACTACGGGACGGCTCCTACGAGCAGTACTTC
CDR3: CASSQGLRDGSYEQYF

V: TRBV10-3
size: NA
D: TRBD1
J: TRBJ1-1
DNA: TGTGCCATCACCGCGACAGGGACCCCGGACACTGAAGCTTTCTTT
CDR3: CAITATGTPDTEAFF

V: TRBV10-2
size: NA
D: NA
J: TRBJ1-5
DNA: TGCGCCAGCACAAGGGACAAGGATCAGCCCCAGCATTTT
CDR3: CASTRDKDQPQHF

V: TRBV30
size: NA
D: TRBD2
J: TRBJ2-3
DNA: TGTGCCTGGAGTGAGACTAGCGGGGGGGTCACAGATACGCAGTATTTT
CDR3: CAWSETSGGVTDTQYF

V: TRBV10-3
size: few
D: NA
J: TRBJ1-2
DNA: TGTGCCATCAGTGAAGGGGTCGATGGCTACACCTTC
CDR3: CAISEGVDGYTF

V: TRBV9
size: NA
D: NA
J: TRBJ1-4
DNA: TGTGCCAGCAGCAGCACAGGTGCAACTAATGAAAAACTGTTTTTT
CDR3: CASSSTGATNEKLFF

V: TRBV12-1
size: NA
D: NA
J: TRBJ2-3
DNA: TGTGCCAGCAGCTTTAGGGCGCGCTGCGGGTGTACGCAGTATTTT
CDR3: CASSFRARCGCTQYF

V: TRBV5-8
size: NA
D: NA
J: TRBJ1-1
DNA: TGTGCCAGCAGCTTGGAGGGGCCTCTGAACACTGAAGCTTTCTTT
CDR3: CASSLEGPLNTEAFF

V: TRBV13
size: NA
D: NA
J: TRBJ2-7
DNA: TGTGCCAGCAGCTCCGGGTCGTTCCCCTACGAGCAGTACTTC
CDR3: CASSSGSFPYEQYF